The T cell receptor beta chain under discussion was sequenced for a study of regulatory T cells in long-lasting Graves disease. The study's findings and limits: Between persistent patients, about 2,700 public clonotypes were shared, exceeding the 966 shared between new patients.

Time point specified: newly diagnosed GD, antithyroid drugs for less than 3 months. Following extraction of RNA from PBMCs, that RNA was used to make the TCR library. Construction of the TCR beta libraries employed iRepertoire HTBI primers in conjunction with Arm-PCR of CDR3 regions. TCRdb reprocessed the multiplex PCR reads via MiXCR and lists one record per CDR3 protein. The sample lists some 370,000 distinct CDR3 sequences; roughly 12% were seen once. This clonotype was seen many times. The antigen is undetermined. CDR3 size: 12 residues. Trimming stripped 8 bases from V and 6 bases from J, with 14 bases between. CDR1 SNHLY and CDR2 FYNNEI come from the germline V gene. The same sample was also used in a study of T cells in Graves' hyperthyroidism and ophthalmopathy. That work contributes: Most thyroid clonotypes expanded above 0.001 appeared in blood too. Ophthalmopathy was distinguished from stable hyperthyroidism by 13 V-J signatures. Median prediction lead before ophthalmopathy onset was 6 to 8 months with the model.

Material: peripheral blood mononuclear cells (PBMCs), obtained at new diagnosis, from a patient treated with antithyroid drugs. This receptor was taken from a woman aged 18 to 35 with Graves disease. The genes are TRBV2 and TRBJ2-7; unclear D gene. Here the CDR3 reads CASADTVTEQYF. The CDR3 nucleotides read TGTGCCAGCGCGGATACGGTAACCGAGCAGTACTTC.